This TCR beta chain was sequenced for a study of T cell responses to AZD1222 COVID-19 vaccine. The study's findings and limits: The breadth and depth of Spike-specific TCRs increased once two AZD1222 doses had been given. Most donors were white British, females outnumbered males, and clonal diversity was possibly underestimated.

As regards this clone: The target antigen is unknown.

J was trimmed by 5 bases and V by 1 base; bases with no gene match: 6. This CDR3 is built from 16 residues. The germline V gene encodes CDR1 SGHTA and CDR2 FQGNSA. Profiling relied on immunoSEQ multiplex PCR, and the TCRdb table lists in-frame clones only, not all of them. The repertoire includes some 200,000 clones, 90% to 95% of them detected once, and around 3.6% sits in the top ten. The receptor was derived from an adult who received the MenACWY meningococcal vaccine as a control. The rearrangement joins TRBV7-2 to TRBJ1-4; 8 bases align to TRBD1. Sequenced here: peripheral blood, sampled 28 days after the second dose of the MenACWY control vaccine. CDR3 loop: CASSLGYRGGNEKLFF. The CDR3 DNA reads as TGTGCCAGCAGCTTAGGGTACAGGGGGGGCAATGAAAAACTGTTTTTT.